Below are 3 T cell receptor beta chains sequenced from a single sample in a study of cytomegalovirus exposure and HLA in healthy donors (dated by TCRdb to the late 2010s). Libraries were constructed by the immunoSEQ multiplex PCR assay. A mixture of 60 forward primers for TCR Vbeta segments and 13 reverse primers for TCR Jbeta segments was used in the multiplex PCR. The clones in this table, taken by TCRdb from immuneACCESS, are in-frame only. Not every clone is retained; where verified, under half of the shortfall comes from an unresolved V gene, and the cause of the rest is unknown. For this sample there are about 180,000 clones; around three quarters appear just once. The ten largest make up more than 0.55% of the sample. Sequences were obtained from PBMCs. Receptor source: a middle-aged woman in good health and CMV-seronegative.

DNA of the CDR3: TGTGCCAGCAGCAAACCCGGACGGGACAGTCCCAGACTGGTCATGAACACTGAAGCTTTCTTT. Its translation: CASSKPGRDSPRLVMNTEAFF. The V gene is TRBV21-1, the J gene TRBJ1-1; the listed D gene, TRBD1, was not tested against the DNA. TRBV21-1 corresponds to a pseudogene. The CDR3 sequence is 21 residues long.

The V and J genes are TRBV28 and TRBJ2-2; TRBD1 is a possible D gene (6 bases). Trimming removed 5 bases from V and 1 base from J, with 14 bases in between. Germline V lookup: CDR1 MDHEN, CDR2 SYDVKM. The length of the CDR3 is 16 residues. Here the CDR3 reads CASSPPRDKNTGELFF. The CDR3 DNA follows: TGTGCCAGCAGTCCACCCCGGGACAAGAACACCGGGGAGCTGTTTTTT.

The V and J genes are TRBV6-5 and TRBJ2-7; 7 bases match TRBD2. V dropped 0 bases and J dropped 1; count of bases not matched to a gene: 6. This CDR3 spans 16 amino acids. CDR1 is MNHEY, CDR2 SVGAGI, per germline. CDR3 nucleotides: TGTGCCAGCAGTTACTCCTTGGCGGGAGCATCCTACGAGCAGTACTTC. Translated: CASSYSLAGASYEQYF.